The TCR beta chain described here comes from a study of CD8+ T cells in alopecia areata. cDNA reverse transcribed from extracted RNA served as the sequencing template. This table comes from immunoSEQ multiplex PCR, and its TCRdb copy is limited to in-frame clones, with some not included. This table has 37,000 or so clones, around half appearing once. About five patients had their CD4+ cells sorted into CD25+CD127- cells. This TCR was recovered from a human donor with alopecia areata. The sequenced sample was CD4+ Tregs sorted from blood.

The CDR3 DNA sequence: TGTGCCAGCAGCCAATTCGGCCGTTTCGGGGAGCTGTTTTTT. It translates to CASSQFGRFGELFF. This chain connects TRBV14 to TRBJ2-2; D call uncertain. This CDR3 contains 14 residues. The ends were cut back, 2 bases at V and 7 bases at J, with 11 bases in the middle. The germline gives CDR1 SGHDN, CDR2 FVKESK. The full variable domain, rest sourced from reference TRBV14 and TRBJ2-2, is EAGVTQFPSHSVIEKGQTVTLRCDPISGHDNLYWYRRVMGKEIKFLLHFVKESKQDESGMPNNRFLAERTGGTYSTLKVQPAELEDSGVYFCASSQFGRFGELFFGEGSRLTVL.